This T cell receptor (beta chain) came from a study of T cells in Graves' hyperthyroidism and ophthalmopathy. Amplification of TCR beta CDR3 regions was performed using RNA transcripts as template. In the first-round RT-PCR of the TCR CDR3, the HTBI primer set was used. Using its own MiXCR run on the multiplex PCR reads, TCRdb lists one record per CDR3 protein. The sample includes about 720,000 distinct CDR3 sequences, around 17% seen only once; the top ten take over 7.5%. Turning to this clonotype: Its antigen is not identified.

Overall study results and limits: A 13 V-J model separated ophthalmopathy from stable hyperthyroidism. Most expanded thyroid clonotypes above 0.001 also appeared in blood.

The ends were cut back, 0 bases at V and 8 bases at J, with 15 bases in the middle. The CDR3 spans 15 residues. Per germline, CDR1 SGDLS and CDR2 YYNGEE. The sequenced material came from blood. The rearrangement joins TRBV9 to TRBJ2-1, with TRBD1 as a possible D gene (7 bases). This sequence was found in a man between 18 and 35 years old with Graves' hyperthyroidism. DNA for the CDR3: TGTGCCAGCAGCGTAGGCACAGGGGAGGTCGATGAGCAGTTCTTC. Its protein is CASSVGTGEVDEQFF.